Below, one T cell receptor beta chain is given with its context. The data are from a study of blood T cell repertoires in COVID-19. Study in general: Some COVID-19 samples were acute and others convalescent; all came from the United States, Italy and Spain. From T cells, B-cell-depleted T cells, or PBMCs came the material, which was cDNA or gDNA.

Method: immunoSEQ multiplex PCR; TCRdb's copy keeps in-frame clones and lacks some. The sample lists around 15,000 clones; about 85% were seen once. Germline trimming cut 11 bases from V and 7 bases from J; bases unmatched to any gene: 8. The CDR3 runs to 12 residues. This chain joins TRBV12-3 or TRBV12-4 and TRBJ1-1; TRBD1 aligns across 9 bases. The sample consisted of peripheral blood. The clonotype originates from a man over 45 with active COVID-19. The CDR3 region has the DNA TGTGCCTCCGGGACAGGGCAAATTGAAGCTTTCTTT. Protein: CASGTGQIEAFF.